This T cell receptor beta chain is from a study of blood T cells in healthy people across ages. The donors, aged roughly 6 to 100, were healthy Caucasians from Russia. Total RNA extraction produced at least 5 micrograms (per sample) for the study. V lost 0 bases, J lost 5 bases, and 6 bases lay in between. Germline V lookup: CDR1 DFQATT, CDR2 SNEGSKA (reference sequence). The CDR3 contains 12 residues. The second PCR ran about 6 to 12 cycles with a sample-barcoded 5' primer and J-beta primers. From the 5' RACE reads, TCRdb called clonotypes with MiXCR, one entry per CDR3 protein. The repertoire includes over 1,500,000 distinct CDR3 sequences, more than 35% of them detected once, and approximately 22% sits in the top ten.

V is TRBV20-1 and J is TRBJ2-3, with D uncertain. The sequence derives from a human donor in good health. Specimen: blood. The CDR3 region is CSARDWEDTQYF. In nucleotides, the CDR3 is TGCAGTGCTAGAGATTGGGAAGATACGCAGTATTTT.